The 20 T cell receptor beta chains presented below share a single source sample, sequenced in a study of technical replicates of blood from several donors. Using immunoSEQ multiplex PCR, the repertoire was profiled, and TCRdb retains in-frame clones only, with some absent. The data contain about 75,000 clones, approximately 97% of them singletons. Input material: T cells isolated from PBMCs. The receptors shown here come from a human donor in good health.

The chain recombines TRBV5-6 with TRBJ2-7; D remains ambiguous. Germline CDR1 and CDR2: SGHDT and YYEEEE. Trimming removed 4 bases from V and 0 bases from J, with 17 bases in between. This CDR3 spans 16 amino acids. The CDR3 is CASSPRPQATSYEQYF. The CDR3 bases are TGTGCCAGCAGCCCGCGCCCCCAGGCCACCTCCTACGAGCAGTACTTC.

The V gene is TRBV11-3, the J gene TRBJ2-7; 10 nucleotides match TRBD1. The CDR3 is 18 amino acids. Trimming removed 4 bases from V and 4 bases from J; junction bases left unmatched: 16. Germline assignment: CDR1 SGHNT and CDR2 YENEEA. In nucleotides, the CDR3 is TGTGCCAGCAGCTCGACAAGGGACAGGGGCAACAATGGGTACGAGCAGTACTTC. This translates into CASSSTRDRGNNGYEQYF.

The rearrangement joins TRBV5-6 to TRBJ2-2; D is ambiguous. This CDR3 is built from 15 residues. V lost 1 base to trimming and J lost 0 bases, with 7 bases between them. The germline V gene has CDR1 SGHDT and CDR2 YYEEEE. Written as DNA, the CDR3 is TGTGCCAGCAGCTTGCTGACACCGAACACCGGGGAGCTGTTTTTT. It codes for CASSLLTPNTGELFF.

The chain is built from TRBV5-1 and TRBJ2-1, with TRBD2 matching 11 bases. The germline V gene encodes CDR1 SGHRS and CDR2 YFSETQ. V shed 4 bases and J 5 bases; nucleotides not matched to a gene: 5. The CDR3 covers 15 residues. The CDR3 coding sequence is TGCGCCAGCAGCACTGGGACTAGCGGAAACAATGAGCAGTTCTTC. Translation: CASSTGTSGNNEQFF.

This sequence joins TRBV7-2 and TRBJ2-5, with 11 bases lining up with TRBD1. Trimming at V came to 5 bases and at J to 5 bases, leaving 16 bases not matched to a gene. The CDR3 consists of 18 residues. Looked up from germline, CDR1 is SGHTA and CDR2 is FQGNSA. Here the CDR3 DNA reads TGTGCCAGCAGCCTTCTCTCCTCCGGACAGGGGGCGGGGGAGACCCAGTACTTC. Residues: CASSLLSSGQGAGETQYF.

This rearrangement joins TRBV19 to TRBJ1-6, with D possibly matching TRBD1 (5 bases). CDR3 length: 17 amino acids. V shed 2 bases and J shed 10 bases, with 21 bases lying between them. Germline V CDR1 and CDR2: LNHDA, SQIVND (reference sequence). CDR3 coding DNA: TGTGCCAGTAGTATACCCAACTGGGGCCCGGTGGGATCACCCCTCCACTTT. Amino acid sequence: CASSIPNWGPVGSPLHF. The full variable domain, its missing parts supplied by reference TRBV19 and TRBJ1-6, is DGGITQSPKYLFRKEGQNVTLSCEQNLNHDAMYWYRQDPGQGLRLIYYSQIVNDFQKGDIAEGYSVSREKKESFPLTVTSAQKNPTAFYLCASSIPNWGPVGSPLHFGNGTRLTVT.

V is TRBV5-1 and J is TRBJ1-3, with a possible D match to TRBD1 (5 bases). This CDR3 has 16 residues. CDR1 and CDR2 (germline): SGHRS, YFSETQ. V was cut by 3 bases and J by 2 bases, with 15 bases left in between. The CDR3 region is CASSSTGPATGNTIYF. The CDR3 DNA sequence: TGCGCCAGCAGCTCAACAGGTCCCGCCACTGGAAACACCATATATTTT. Filled out from reference TRBV5-1 and TRBJ1-3, the complete variable domain reads KAGVTQTPRYLIKTRGQQVTLSCSPISGHRSVSWYQQTPGQGLQFLFEYFSETQRNKGNFPGRFSGRQFSNSRSEMNVSTLELGDSALYLCASSSTGPATGNTIYFGEGSWLTVV.

This clone has a single count. CDR3 DNA sequence: TGCGCCAGCAGCCATGCGACTAGCGGGAATCCCTACGAGCAGTACTTC. Residues: CASSHATSGNPYEQYF. The chain uses TRBV4-1 and TRBJ2-7, with 11 bases identical to TRBD2. The CDR3 covers 16 residues. The ends lost 3 bases at V and 2 bases at J; junction bases unmatched: 6. The germline gives CDR1 MGHRA, CDR2 YSYEKL.

This chain uses TRBV27 with TRBJ2-3; no firm D call. The CDR3 is 12 amino acids. The V end lost 6 bases, the J end lost 6 bases, and 10 bases lay between the germline ends. From germline, CDR1 is MNHEY and CDR2 SMNVEV (reference sequence). The CDR3 sequence is CASSNFVDTQYF. CDR3 coding DNA: TGTGCCAGCAGCAATTTTGTGGATACGCAGTATTTT.

This chain connects TRBV15 to TRBJ2-7, with D tentatively TRBD2 (5 bases). The CDR3 totals 15 residues. The germline gives CDR1 LNHNV, CDR2 YYDKDF (reference sequence). Trimming removed 0 bases from V and 3 bases from J, with 12 bases in between. CDR3 sequence (DNA): TGTGCCACCAGCAGAGATGTGGGCGGAGGCTACGAGCAGTACTTC. This encodes CATSRDVGGGYEQYF.

The CDR3 region is CATSRGTSGSIETQYF. CDR3 in DNA: TGTGCCACCAGCAGAGGGACTAGCGGGAGTATCGAGACCCAGTACTTC. The chain joins TRBV15 to TRBJ2-5; 13 positions agree with TRBD2. Germline V gives CDR1 LNHNV, CDR2 YYDKDF (reference sequence). The CDR3 has 16 residues. Trimming cost V 1 base and J 5 bases; bases outside gene matches: 4. The full variable domain, its missing parts supplied by reference TRBV15 and TRBJ2-5, is DAMVIQNPRYQVTQFGKPVTLSCSQTLNHNVMYWYQQKSSQAPKLLFHYYDKDFNNEADTPDNFQSRRPNTSFCFLDIRSPGLGDTAMYLCATSRGTSGSIETQYFGPGTRLLVL.

Only one count was recorded for this clone. The chain is built from TRBV4-2 and TRBJ2-2, with 8 bases matching TRBD2. The V gene's germline CDR1 is LGHNA and CDR2 YNFKEQ. V shed 1 base, J shed 3 bases, and the junction held 10 bases outside the gene matches. The CDR3 loop spans 18 amino acids. DNA for the CDR3: TGTGCCAGCAGCCAAGTCCCCCTTACTAGCGGATACACCGGGGAGCTGTTTTTT. Translated, it gives CASSQVPLTSGYTGELFF.

This sequence joins TRBV19 and TRBJ1-2, with 8 bases fitting TRBD1. Germline V gives CDR1 LNHDA, CDR2 SQIVND (reference sequence). This CDR3 has 14 amino acids. Trimming removed 9 bases from V and 4 bases from J; junction bases left unmatched: 10. CDR3 in amino acids: CASTDRGEGYGYTF. CDR3 in DNA: TGTGCCAGCACAGACAGGGGCGAAGGCTATGGCTACACCTTC.

The chain is built from TRBV13 and TRBJ2-7; D call uncertain. The germline CDR1 and CDR2 sequences are PRHDT and FYEKMQ (reference sequence). The V gene lost 1 base and the J gene lost 5 bases, with 12 bases spanning the gap. The CDR3 has 14 amino acids. The CDR3 here is CASSLVRRSHEQYF. CDR3 bases: TGTGCCAGCAGCTTAGTGCGGCGGAGCCACGAGCAGTACTTC.

The genes are TRBV19 and TRBJ1-6; the D is unclear. Trimming pared 9 bases from V and 5 bases from J, leaving 17 bases between. From germline, CDR1 is LNHDA and CDR2 SQIVND (reference sequence). This CDR3 has 15 amino acids. The chain's CDR3 is CASTSGASDNSPLHF. CDR3 nucleotide sequence: TGTGCCAGCACTTCCGGAGCGAGCGATAATTCACCCCTCCACTTT. Looking up the rest from reference TRBV19 and TRBJ1-6 gives the full variable domain: DGGITQSPKYLFRKEGQNVTLSCEQNLNHDAMYWYRQDPGQGLRLIYYSQIVNDFQKGDIAEGYSVSREKKESFPLTVTSAQKNPTAFYLCASTSGASDNSPLHFGNGTRLTVT.

This chain links TRBV7-3 with TRBJ2-5, with 8 bases identical to TRBD2. Germline CDR1 reads SGHTA; CDR2 reads FQGTGA. The CDR3 loop spans 16 amino acids. The V segment lost 5 bases and the J segment 2 bases; nucleotides outside the gene matches: 10. CDR3 coding DNA: TGTGCCAGCAGCCTTTACGGGGGGGCCGCGCAAGAGACCCAGTACTTC. Translating gives CASSLYGGAAQETQYF.

The chain is built from TRBV9 and TRBJ2-7; the match to TRBD2 covers 9 bases. Germline values: CDR1 SGDLS, CDR2 YYNGEE. V gave up 6 bases and J gave up 4 bases; unmatched junction bases: 8. CDR3 length: 14 amino acids. The CDR3 sequence is CASIFSGSFYEQYF. The CDR3 nucleotides read TGTGCCAGCATCTTTAGCGGGAGTTTTTACGAGCAGTACTTC.

The genes are TRBV29-1 and TRBJ2-7; 7 nucleotides match TRBD1. V dropped 6 bases and J dropped 5; count of bases not matched to a gene: 10. This CDR3 has 13 amino acids. The V gene's germline CDR1 is SQVTM and CDR2 ANQGSEA. DNA of the CDR3: TGCAGCGTCTCGACAGGGTGGGCTGACGAGCAGTACTTC. This codes for CSVSTGWADEQYF.

The chain links TRBV27 to TRBJ1-5; no definite D call. The germline V gene has CDR1 MNHEY and CDR2 SMNVEV (reference sequence). The length of the CDR3 is 17 residues. Deletions cut 2 bases from V and 2 bases from J, with 16 bases between. The CDR3 coding sequence is TGTGCCAGCAGTTTAAGGTTCTGGGAGAGAGGCAATCAGCCCCAGCATTTT. Amino acids: CASSLRFWERGNQPQHF.

V gene TRBV6-4 combines with J gene TRBJ2-3; TRBD1 aligns across 7 bases. V dropped 5 bases and J dropped 1; count of bases not matched to a gene: 9. This CDR3 comprises 16 residues. Germline values: CDR1 MRHNA, CDR2 SNTAGT. The CDR3 loop reads CASSKQGPRGTDTQYF. The CDR3 nucleotides read TGTGCCAGCAGTAAACAGGGGCCCAGGGGCACAGATACGCAGTATTTT.